The rows below give T cell receptor beta chains drawn from one sample of a study of CD8 T cells in Susac syndrome. TCRdb called the immunoSEQ multiplex PCR reads again in MiXCR, with one record for every CDR3 protein. Here the sample spans about 200,000 distinct CDR3 sequences, over 90% being singletons. The sequenced material came from CD4+ T cells from PBMCs. The receptors originated from a human donor with multiple sclerosis. Both conserved end residues are part of each CDR3. The D gene is left open where the match is weak. Rows give clone size only sometimes, using once, few, many, or a class for an expanded clone.

TRBJ2-7,TRBV5-4,.,.,TGTGCCAGCAGCTTTGGAGGAGGGACAGCTACCTACGAGCAGTACTTC,CASSFGGGTATYEQYF
TRBJ2-7,TRBV29-1,.,.,TGCAGCGCGACAGTTAGCTCCTACGAGCAGTACTTC,CSATVSSYEQYF
TRBJ2-6,TRBV2,TRBD1,.,TGTGCCAGCCAAACAGGGGGTCACTCGGGAGGGGCCAACGTCCTGACTTTC,CASQTGGHSGGANVLTF
TRBJ1-2,TRBV5-6,.,.,TGTGCCAGCAGCAAGGACGGGGCTAACTATGGCTACACCTTC,CASSKDGANYGYTF
TRBJ2-5,TRBV5-1,.,.,TGCGCCAGCAGCTTGTGGGGGAGAGATGAGACCCAGTACTTC,CASSLWGRDETQYF
TRBJ2-1,TRBV24-1,.,.,TGTGCCACCAGTGATGACGGACTAAATGAGCAGTTCTTC,CATSDDGLNEQFF
TRBJ2-3,TRBV12-3/TRBV12-4,.,once,TGTGCCAGCAGTTGGGCCGGGGGACAGCACACAGATACGCAGTATTTT,CASSWAGGQHTDTQYF
TRBJ1-3,TRBV25-1,TRBD1,.,TGTGCCAGCAGTGATTACAGGGGGCCTGGAAACACCATATATTTT,CASSDYRGPGNTIYF
TRBJ2-3,TRBV29-1,.,.,TGCAGCGTTGGCCCGGGCGGCACAGATACGCAGTATTTT,CSVGPGGTDTQYF
TRBJ2-1,TRBV2,TRBD2,.,TGTGCCAGTCTCAGCGGGAGCTCCTACAATGAGCAGTTCTTC,CASLSGSSYNEQFF
TRBJ1-1,TRBV7-9,TRBD1,.,TGTGCCAGCAGCTTAGGGACAGGGGAGCGTGAAGCTTTCTTT,CASSLGTGEREAFF
TRBJ1-2,TRBV25-1,.,.,TGTGCCAGCAGTGCCCCGGCAGGGAACTATGGCTACACCTTC,CASSAPAGNYGYTF
TRBJ1-1,TRBV6-6,.,once,TGTGCCAGCAGGTTAAGGGATGAAGCTTTCTTT,CASRLRDEAFF
TRBJ2-2,TRBV4-2,TRBD2,.,TGTGCCAGCAGCCTTGCCCCAGCGGGAGGCCCCAACACCGGGGAGCTGTTTTTT,CASSLAPAGGPNTGELFF
TRBJ2-1,TRBV20-1,TRBD2,.,TGCAGTGCTAGAGATCTTAGCGGGAGGGCCTACAATGAGCAGTTCTTC,CSARDLSGRAYNEQFF
TRBJ2-7,TRBV7-3,.,once,TGTGCCAGCAGCTTACTCCCTCTAGGGAAAGGGTACGAGCAGTACTTC,CASSLLPLGKGYEQYF
TRBJ1-5,TRBV25-1,.,.,TGTGCCAGCAGTGTAACAGGTTCGTCGCCCCAGCATTTT,CASSVTGSSPQHF
TRBJ2-7,TRBV20-1,.,.,TGCAGTGCCCCCCAGGCGAGCGGCCCCTCCTACGAGCAGTACTTC,CSAPQASGPSYEQYF
TRBJ1-1,TRBV6-5,.,.,TGTGCCAGCCGCGCGCCTAACACTGAAGCTTTCTTT,CASRAPNTEAFF
TRBJ2-7,TRBV29-1,TRBD1,.,TGCAGCGTTGGGGACAGGGAGCGTATAAGTTGCGAGCAGTACTTC,CSVGDRERISCEQYF
TRBJ2-5,TRBV6-5,.,.,TGTGCCAGCAGTTTCAACCGGGACAAACAAGAGACCCAGTACTTC,CASSFNRDKQETQYF
TRBJ2-5,TRBV12-5,TRBD2,.,TGTGCTAGTGGATCTAGCGGGAGGGCCGCGAGAGGCCAGTACTTC,CASGSSGRAARGQYF
TRBJ2-5,TRBV4-2,.,once,TGTGCCAGCAGCCAACAAGACAGGGGAGGGCAAGAGACCCAGTACTTC,CASSQQDRGGQETQYF
TRBJ1-5,TRBV7-2,.,.,TGTGCCAGCAGCTTCGGGTCCAGTAGCAATCAGCCCCAGCATTTT,CASSFGSSSNQPQHF
TRBJ2-7,TRBV5-1,TRBD2,once,TGCGCCAGCAGCTTGGTCCCAGCGGGGGGATCTGGCGAGCAGTACTTC,CASSLVPAGGSGEQYF
TRBJ2-3,TRBV30,.,.,TGTGCCTGGAGGAAGGCAGATACGCAGTATTTT,CAWRKADTQYF
TRBJ1-6,TRBV9,TRBD1,.,TGTGCCAGCACCACCGGGACAGCTATCGATTCACCCCTCCACTTT,CASTTGTAIDSPLHF
TRBJ2-3,TRBV12-3/TRBV12-4,TRBD2,.,TGTGCCAGCAGGCCGACTAGCGGCACAGATACGCAGTATTTT,CASRPTSGTDTQYF
TRBJ2-2,TRBV24-1,.,.,TGTGCCACCAGTGATGGGGTGGCGGTGCCCACCGGGGAGCTGTTTTTT,CATSDGVAVPTGELFF
TRBJ2-1,TRBV10-3,.,.,TGTGCCATCAGTGATGATGGGGGGCAGTTCTTC,CAISDDGGQFF
TRBJ2-1,TRBV6-5,TRBD2,.,TGTGCCAGCAGTTCTCCGGGGGGTCCGAACCAACTAGATGAGCAGTTCTTC,CASSSPGGPNQLDEQFF
TRBJ1-2,TRBV7-9,.,.,TGTGCCAGCAGCTTAACGCAAAATGGCTACACCTTC,CASSLTQNGYTF
TRBJ2-1,TRBV6-1,.,.,TGTGCCAGCAGTGAAGCTAGAGGTTCGAGCTCCTACAATGAGCAGTTCTTC,CASSEARGSSSYNEQFF
TRBJ1-2,TRBV6-2/TRBV6-3,.,.,TGTGCCAGCAGTCAAAGGGACTATGGCTACACCTTC,CASSQRDYGYTF
TRBJ1-4,TRBV18,.,once,TGTGCCAGCTCACTACGCCTATCTGCAACTAATGAAAAACTGTTTTTT,CASSLRLSATNEKLFF
TRBJ2-5,TRBV5-1,TRBD2,.,TGCGCCAGCAGTCCGGGCCCAGCGGGGTACGAGACCCAGTACTTC,CASSPGPAGYETQYF
TRBJ1-2,TRBV29-1,.,.,TGCAGCGTTGACAATTGGAACTATGGCTACACCTTC,CSVDNWNYGYTF
TRBJ2-2,TRBV18,.,.,TGTGCCAGCCGGGACATGACGAACACCGGGGAGCTGTTTTTT,CASRDMTNTGELFF
TRBJ2-4,TRBV30,.,.,TGTGCCTGGAGTCTGGGGGGATCCAAAAACATTCAGTACTTC,CAWSLGGSKNIQYF
TRBJ2-3,TRBV9,.,.,TGTGCCAGCAGCCTCCAGACCACAGATACGCAGTATTTT,CASSLQTTDTQYF
TRBJ2-3,TRBV3-1,.,.,TGTGCCAGCAGCGACGGCGGAGGGACAGATACGCAGTATTTT,CASSDGGGTDTQYF
TRBJ1-4,TRBV9,.,.,TGTGCCAGCAGCGTAGACCCTTCAGAAAAACTGTTTTTT,CASSVDPSEKLFF
TRBJ2-7,TRBV3-1,.,.,TGTGCCAGCAGCCTTGAGGGGGGACTCATCTACGAGCAGTACTTC,CASSLEGGLIYEQYF
TRBJ1-1,TRBV20-1,.,.,TGCAGTGCTCGGGGCGGGGAGAACACTGAAGCTTTCTTT,CSARGGENTEAFF
TRBJ2-5,TRBV9,.,.,TGTGCCAGCAGCGTGGGGCGGTCCCAAGAGACCCAGTACTTC,CASSVGRSQETQYF
TRBJ1-1,TRBV19,.,.,TGTGCCAGTAGTGGGGGGCCCCGAGCTTTCTTT,CASSGGPRAFF
TRBJ2-3,TRBV3-1,.,.,TGTGCCAGCAGCCAAGAGTGGAGGGATACGCAGTATTTT,CASSQEWRDTQYF
TRBJ1-2,TRBV27,.,.,TGTGCCAGCGTCCCCCTGGGAGGAAGCGGCTACACCTTC,CASVPLGGSGYTF
TRBJ2-3,TRBV20-1,TRBD2,.,TGCAGTGCCCCAGCGGGGGGCAAAAGTACGCAGTATTTT,CSAPAGGKSTQYF
TRBJ2-1,TRBV4-1,.,.,TGCGCCAGCAGCCAAGCGTATGAGCAGTTCTTC,CASSQAYEQFF
TRBJ1-4,TRBV29-1,TRBD1,.,TGCAGCGTTGAAGTGGGGACAGGGTATGAAAAACTGTTTTTT,CSVEVGTGYEKLFF
TRBJ2-1,TRBV4-1,.,.,TGCGCCAGCAGCCAAGTTCGGAATGAGCAGTTCTTC,CASSQVRNEQFF
TRBJ1-1,TRBV30,.,.,TGTGCCTGGAGTGTACCGGGGTACACTGAAGCTTTCTTT,CAWSVPGYTEAFF
TRBJ2-7,TRBV29-1,.,.,TGCAGCGTTGGGGGGGAGGCCATCTACGAGCAGTACTTC,CSVGGEAIYEQYF
TRBJ1-5,TRBV4-1,.,.,TGCGCCAGCAGCGCGGAGGGAGATCAGCCCCAGCATTTT,CASSAEGDQPQHF
TRBJ1-4,TRBV27,.,.,TGTGCCAGCAGTTTAGATGACTTGTTTGAAAAACTGTTTTTT,CASSLDDLFEKLFF
TRBJ2-1,TRBV4-2,TRBD2,.,TGTGCCAGCAGCCAAAGTATTAGCGGGGACAATGAGCAGTTCTTC,CASSQSISGDNEQFF
TRBJ2-7,TRBV30,.,.,TGTGCCTGGAGCCAACACGGATACGAGCAGTACTTC,CAWSQHGYEQYF
TRBJ2-7,TRBV3-1,TRBD1,.,TGTGCCAGCAGCTTACAGGGGCTCTACGAGCAGTACTTC,CASSLQGLYEQYF
TRBJ2-3,TRBV24-1,.,.,TGTGCCACAAGCACGAAGGATACGCAGTATTTT,CATSTKDTQYF